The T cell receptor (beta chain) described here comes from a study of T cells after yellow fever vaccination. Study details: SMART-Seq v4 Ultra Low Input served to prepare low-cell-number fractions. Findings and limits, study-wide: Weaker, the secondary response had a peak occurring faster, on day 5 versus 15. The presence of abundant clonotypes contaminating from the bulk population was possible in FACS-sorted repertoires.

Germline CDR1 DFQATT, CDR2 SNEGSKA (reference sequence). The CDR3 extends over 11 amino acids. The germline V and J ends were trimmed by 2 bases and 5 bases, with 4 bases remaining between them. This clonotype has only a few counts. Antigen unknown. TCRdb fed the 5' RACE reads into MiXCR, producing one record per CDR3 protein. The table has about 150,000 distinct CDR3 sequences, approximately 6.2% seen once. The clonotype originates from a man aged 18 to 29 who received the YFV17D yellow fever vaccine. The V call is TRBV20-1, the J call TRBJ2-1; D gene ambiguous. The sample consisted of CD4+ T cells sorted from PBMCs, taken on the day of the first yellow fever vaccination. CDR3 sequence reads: CSARFDNEQFF. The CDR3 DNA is TGCAGTGCTAGATTCGACAATGAGCAGTTCTTC.